Reported below is one T cell receptor (beta chain). The antigen this receptor binds is unknown. No base-level quality is on record; no much larger clone is a single base apart. Reading from cysteine to phenylalanine, the CDR3 counts 13 amino acids. The CDR3 DNA has 39 bases and is translated from base 1. Trimming at the junction amounts to 11 bases on V and 1 base on J, and the germline ends lie 14 bases apart. CDR1 ENHRY and CDR2 SYGVKD are derived from the germline V gene. The data were obtained in a study of blood T cell repertoires in COVID-19 (dated by TCRdb to about 2020). For context, the study as a whole: The collaborator samples originated in the United States, Italy and Spain and spanned the acute and convalescent phases of COVID-19. The prospective study material was composed of cDNA or gDNA derived from T cells, B-cell-depleted T cells, or PBMCs. Sample metadata almost always included a de-identified subject ID, COVID-19 status, age in years and sex. Subjects who had been exposed to COVID-19, were actively infected with it, or had recovered from it provided the deeply sampled blood TCRbeta repertoires that made up the dataset. The repertoires were released in a freely available public database intended as a resource for research on the immune response to SARS-CoV-2. Where HLA class I and class II types were available, the types were taken from metadata supplied by the sample provider, not from assay-based typing. Samples came from the ongoing ImmuneRACE study (first 160 participants) plus 1,254 subjects from 6 global collaborators.

Results the study describes overall, beyond this receptor: How much clinical and demographic metadata was included differed by source and by participant, and the metadata was provided uncurated.

TCRbeta CDR3 regions were amplified from genomic DNA by means of the immunoSEQ Assay, a bias-controlled multiplex PCR. Concerning the study's data processing: Within the assay, amplification of reference gene primers was used to estimate how many nucleated cells each sample contained. To quantify the absolute abundance of each unique TCRbeta CDR3 rearrangement, sequence reads were collapsed and filtered. Productive Simpson clonality was computed per sample as the square root of Simpson's diversity index over productive rearrangements. In its TCRdb copy, this immuneACCESS table keeps in-frame sequences only and misses some clones. Where compared with another copy, unresolved V genes explain less than half of these, and the others have no known cause. The DNA was the basis for D and trimming; V, J and clone size are from that table. Counted in this sample were about 160,000 clones; 70% to 90% of them appeared once. The ten largest clones add up to around 1% of the sample.

Collaborating institutions collected whole blood in K2EDTA tubes following their own protocols. Collaborator samples were shipped for TCRbeta analysis as frozen whole blood, isolated PBMCs, or DNA extracted from either sample type. The TCR originated in a man in his forties with acute or convalescent COVID-19. The V and J segments used are TRBV10-3 and TRBJ1-1, and TRBD1 may be the D gene, going by 6 matching bases. The specimen sequenced was peripheral blood. The DNA sequence is given as TGTGCCGCCGTGGCAGGGGCGAACACTGAAGCTTTCTTT. Its translation is CAAVAGANTEAFF.